The rows below give T cell receptor beta chains drawn from one sample of a study of cytomegalovirus exposure and HLA in healthy donors. Assay used: immunoSEQ multiplex PCR; TCRdb lists only in-frame clones, some missing. Among 97,000 or so clones listed, 83% were seen once. Material for sequencing was PBMCs. The receptors stem from a man aged 35 to 55 in good health and CMV-seronegative. The CDR3 runs from the conserved cysteine through the conserved F or W. Fields, in order: V gene, J gene, CDR3 protein.

v_call: TRBV5-1
j_call: TRBJ2-5
cdr3_aa: CASSRSTGGEETQYF

v_call: TRBV2
j_call: TRBJ2-1
cdr3_aa: CAIATTGINEQFF

v_call: TRBV5-1
j_call: TRBJ1-6
cdr3_aa: CASSLEGSGVPNSPLHF

v_call: TRBV18
j_call: TRBJ1-1
cdr3_aa: CASSLGTDNTEAFF

v_call: TRBV9
j_call: TRBJ2-2
cdr3_aa: CASSGGGAHRSTGELFF

v_call: TRBV19
j_call: TRBJ2-7
cdr3_aa: CASSIRPGVSGGHSYAYEQYF

v_call: TRBV6-5
j_call: TRBJ2-7
cdr3_aa: CASSYSWAASAEQYF

v_call: TRBV5-6
j_call: TRBJ1-2
cdr3_aa: CASTHSTGIYGYTF

v_call: TRBV6-5
j_call: TRBJ2-7
cdr3_aa: CASSYMPGGSYEQYF

v_call: TRBV19
j_call: TRBJ1-6
cdr3_aa: CASGGGQARTYNSPLHF

v_call: TRBV4-1
j_call: TRBJ1-6
cdr3_aa: CASSQDPGLWNSPLHF

v_call: TRBV14
j_call: TRBJ2-7
cdr3_aa: CASSRGLAGIYEQYF

v_call: TRBV5-1
j_call: TRBJ1-6
cdr3_aa: CASSIQTGSNSPLHF

v_call: TRBV12-5
j_call: TRBJ2-1
cdr3_aa: CASGSGTSGGPTYNEQFF

v_call: TRBV6-6
j_call: TRBJ1-1
cdr3_aa: CASRYRDRGTEAFF

v_call: TRBV21-1
j_call: TRBJ2-1
cdr3_aa: CASSSYPFPFGQFF

v_call: TRBV21-1
j_call: TRBJ1-1
cdr3_aa: CASSKGIGTENTEAFF

v_call: TRBV18
j_call: TRBJ2-1
cdr3_aa: CASSPFSSGGGNEQFF

v_call: TRBV6-1
j_call: TRBJ1-2
cdr3_aa: CASSGEGIKGYTF

v_call: TRBV11-2
j_call: TRBJ1-5
cdr3_aa: CASSLAGKSNQPQHF

v_call: TRBV19
j_call: TRBJ1-2
cdr3_aa: CASSMGQDYGYTF

v_call: TRBV25-1
j_call: TRBJ1-1
cdr3_aa: CASSGTGRGTEAFF

v_call: TRBV5-1
j_call: TRBJ2-2
cdr3_aa: CASSLWTSGGYIPGELFF

v_call: TRBV7-9
j_call: TRBJ2-1
cdr3_aa: CASSSDRGQANNEQFF

v_call: TRBV2
j_call: TRBJ1-6
cdr3_aa: CASTQPPRSPLHF

v_call: TRBV10-3
j_call: TRBJ2-7
cdr3_aa: CAISGRGPPYEQYF

v_call: TRBV5-1
j_call: TRBJ2-5
cdr3_aa: CASSLSQTREETQYF